This TCR beta chain was captured in a study of response to subunit inactivated influenza vaccine. TCRdb redid the calling of the RT-PCR reads with MiXCR, one entry per CDR3 protein. The sample lists about 540,000 distinct CDR3 sequences, less than 25% occurring once. Germline lookup yields CDR1 SNHLY and CDR2 FYNNEI. The CDR3 loop spans 15 amino acids. Trimming shortened V by 7 bases and J by 4 bases, and 19 bases separated the two germline ends. The data also belong to a second study, concerning T cells expressing NK-cell markers. This second report adds: Template switching by 5'RACE with UMIs generated the TCR beta cDNA. HCMV specificity of expanded NKG2C+ T cell clones remained unclear.

The sequence was obtained from a man aged 45-65 years who received an inactivated influenza vaccine. Material: CD4+ T cells sorted from PBMCs, obtained 12 days after vaccination. This chain links TRBV2 with TRBJ2-5; D might be TRBD2 (6 bases). CDR3 loop: CASNGGPVEGETQYF. DNA of the CDR3: TGTGCCAGCAATGGAGGGCCTGTAGAGGGAGAGACCCAGTACTTC.